This TCR beta chain was captured by sequencing in a study of follicular helper T cells after annual influenza vaccination. Study-wide findings and caveats: Undersampling of the much larger non-cTfh compartments could not be excluded for influenza clone enrichment.

In the case of this clone: The antigen is not known.

CDR1 SGDLS and CDR2 YYNGEE come from the germline V gene. The ends lost 4 bases at V and 4 bases at J; junction bases unmatched: 9. This CDR3 is 16 amino acids long. Using immunoSEQ multiplex PCR, the repertoire was profiled, and TCRdb retains in-frame clones only, with some absent. The table records about 11,000 clones, less than 80% of them present only once. The chain couples TRBV9 to TRBJ2-3, with 10 bases lining up with TRBD2. This clonotype was obtained from an adult who received the influenza vaccine. Material: CXCR5- memory CD4+ T cells sorted from blood, obtained 6 weeks after influenza vaccination. For the CDR3, the DNA is TGTGCCAGCAGCCCCTCCAGCGGGGGGGTGGCAGATACGCAGTATTTT. Residues: CASSPSSGGVADTQYF.